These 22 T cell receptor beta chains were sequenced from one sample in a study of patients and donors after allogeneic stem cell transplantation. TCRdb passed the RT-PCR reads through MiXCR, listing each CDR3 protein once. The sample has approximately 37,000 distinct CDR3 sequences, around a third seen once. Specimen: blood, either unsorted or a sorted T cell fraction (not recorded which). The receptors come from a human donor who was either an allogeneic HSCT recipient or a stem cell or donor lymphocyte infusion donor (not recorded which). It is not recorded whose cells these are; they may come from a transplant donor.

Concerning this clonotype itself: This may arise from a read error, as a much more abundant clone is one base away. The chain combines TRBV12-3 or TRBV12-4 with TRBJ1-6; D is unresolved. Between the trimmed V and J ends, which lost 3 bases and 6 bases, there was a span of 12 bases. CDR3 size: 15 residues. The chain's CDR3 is CASSLTETGNSPLHF. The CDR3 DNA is TGTGCCAGCAGTTTGACCGAGACGGGTAATTCACCCCTCCACTTT.

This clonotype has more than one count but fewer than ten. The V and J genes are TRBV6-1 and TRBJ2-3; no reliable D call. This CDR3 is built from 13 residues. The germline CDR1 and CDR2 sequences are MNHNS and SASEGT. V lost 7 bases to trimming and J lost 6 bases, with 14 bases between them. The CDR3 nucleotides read TGTGCCAGCACCCCCTTATGGGCCGATACGCAGTATTTT. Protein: CASTPLWADTQYF.

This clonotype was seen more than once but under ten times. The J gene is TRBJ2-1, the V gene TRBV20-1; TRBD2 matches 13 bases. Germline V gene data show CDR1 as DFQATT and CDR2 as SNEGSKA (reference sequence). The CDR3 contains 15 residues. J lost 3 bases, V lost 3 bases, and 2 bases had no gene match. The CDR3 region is CSASGLAGDYNEQFF. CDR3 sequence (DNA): TGCAGTGCTAGTGGACTAGCGGGAGACTACAATGAGCAGTTCTTC.

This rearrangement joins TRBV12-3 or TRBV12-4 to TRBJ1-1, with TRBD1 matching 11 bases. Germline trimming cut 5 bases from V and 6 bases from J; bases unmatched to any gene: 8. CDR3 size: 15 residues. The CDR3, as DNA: TGTGCCAGCAGTGGGAAGGGACAGGGGGACTCTGAAGCTTTCTTT. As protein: CASSGKGQGDSEAFF.

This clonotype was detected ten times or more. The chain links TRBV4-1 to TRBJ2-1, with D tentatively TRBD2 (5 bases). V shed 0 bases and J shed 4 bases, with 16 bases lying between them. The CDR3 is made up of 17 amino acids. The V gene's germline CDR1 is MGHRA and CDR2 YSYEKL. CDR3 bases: TGCGCCAGCAGCCAAGAGGGAAACGGGATAGGGTACAATGAGCAGTTCTTC. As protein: CASSQEGNGIGYNEQFF.

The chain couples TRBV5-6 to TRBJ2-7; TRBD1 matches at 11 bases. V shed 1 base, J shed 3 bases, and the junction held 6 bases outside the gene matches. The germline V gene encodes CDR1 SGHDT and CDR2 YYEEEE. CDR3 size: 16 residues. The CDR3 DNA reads TGTGCCAGCAGCTTGTCCGGGACAGGGGGTATCTACGAGCAGTACTTC. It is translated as CASSLSGTGGIYEQYF.

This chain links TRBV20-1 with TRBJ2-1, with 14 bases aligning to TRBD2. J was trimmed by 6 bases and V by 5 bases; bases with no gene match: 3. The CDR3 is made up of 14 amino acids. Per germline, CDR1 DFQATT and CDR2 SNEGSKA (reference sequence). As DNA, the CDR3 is TGCAGTGCTGGACTAGCGGGAGGAACCAATGAGCAGTTCTTC. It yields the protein CSAGLAGGTNEQFF.

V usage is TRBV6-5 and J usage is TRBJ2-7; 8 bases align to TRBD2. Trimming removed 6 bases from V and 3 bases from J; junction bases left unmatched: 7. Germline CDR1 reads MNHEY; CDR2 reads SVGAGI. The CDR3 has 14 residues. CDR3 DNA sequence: TGTGCCAGCAGCCGACTAGCGACGTTCTACGAGCAGTACTTC. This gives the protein CASSRLATFYEQYF.

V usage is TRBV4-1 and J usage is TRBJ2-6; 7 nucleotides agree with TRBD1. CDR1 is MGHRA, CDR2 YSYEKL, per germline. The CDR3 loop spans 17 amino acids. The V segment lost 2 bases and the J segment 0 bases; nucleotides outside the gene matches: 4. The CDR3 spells CASSQMGQPSGANVLTF. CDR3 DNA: TGCGCCAGCAGCCAAATGGGACAGCCCTCTGGGGCCAACGTCCTGACTTTC.

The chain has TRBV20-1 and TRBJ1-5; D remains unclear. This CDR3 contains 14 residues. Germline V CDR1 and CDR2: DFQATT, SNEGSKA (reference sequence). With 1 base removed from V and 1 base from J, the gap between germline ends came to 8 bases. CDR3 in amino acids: CSARVGRSNQPQHF. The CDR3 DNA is TGCAGTGCTAGAGTGGGTAGGAGCAATCAGCCCCAGCATTTT.

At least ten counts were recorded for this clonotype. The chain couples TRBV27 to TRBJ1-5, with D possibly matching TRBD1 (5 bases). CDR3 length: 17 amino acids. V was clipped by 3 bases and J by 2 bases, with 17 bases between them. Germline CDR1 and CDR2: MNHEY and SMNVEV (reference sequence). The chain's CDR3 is CASSLGGWYRGNQPQHF. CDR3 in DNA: TGTGCCAGCAGTTTGGGGGGATGGTACCGGGGCAATCAGCCCCAGCATTTT.

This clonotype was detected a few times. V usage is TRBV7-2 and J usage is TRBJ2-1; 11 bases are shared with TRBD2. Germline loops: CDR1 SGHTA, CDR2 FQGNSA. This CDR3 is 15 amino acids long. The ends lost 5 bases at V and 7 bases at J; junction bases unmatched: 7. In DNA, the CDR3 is TGTGCCAGCAGCCTACTAGCGGGAGTAGGAAATGAGCAGTTCTTC. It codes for CASSLLAGVGNEQFF.

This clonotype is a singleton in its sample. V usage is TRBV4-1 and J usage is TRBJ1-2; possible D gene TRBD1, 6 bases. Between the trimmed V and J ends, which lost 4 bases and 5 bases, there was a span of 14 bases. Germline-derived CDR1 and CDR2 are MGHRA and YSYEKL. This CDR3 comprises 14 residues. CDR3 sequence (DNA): TGCGCCAGCAGCCGCACATGGGGGCCGTATGGCTACACCTTC. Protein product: CASSRTWGPYGYTF.

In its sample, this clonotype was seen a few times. The CDR3: CAKTGSGNQPQHF. Here the CDR3 DNA reads TGTGCCAAGACAGGTAGTGGCAATCAGCCCCAGCATTTT. This chain connects TRBV7-3 to TRBJ1-5; tentative D call: TRBD1 (6 bases). Germline V CDR1 and CDR2: SGHTA, FQGTGA. The CDR3 is 13 amino acids. Trimming removed 10 bases at V and 2 bases at J, with 12 bases between.

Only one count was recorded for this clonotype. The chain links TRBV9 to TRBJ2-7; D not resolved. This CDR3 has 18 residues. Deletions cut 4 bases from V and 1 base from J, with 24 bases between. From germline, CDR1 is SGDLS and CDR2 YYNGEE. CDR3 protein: CASSPKAALTPISYEQYF. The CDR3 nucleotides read TGTGCCAGCAGCCCTAAGGCGGCCCTAACCCCCATTTCCTACGAGCAGTACTTC.

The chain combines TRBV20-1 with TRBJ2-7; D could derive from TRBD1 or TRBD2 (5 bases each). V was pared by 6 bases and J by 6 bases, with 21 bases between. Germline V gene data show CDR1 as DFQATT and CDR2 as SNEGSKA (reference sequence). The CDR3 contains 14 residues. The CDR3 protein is CSAGDPKRGSEQYF. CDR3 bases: TGCAGTGCAGGGGACCCTAAAAGAGGTAGCGAGCAGTACTTC.

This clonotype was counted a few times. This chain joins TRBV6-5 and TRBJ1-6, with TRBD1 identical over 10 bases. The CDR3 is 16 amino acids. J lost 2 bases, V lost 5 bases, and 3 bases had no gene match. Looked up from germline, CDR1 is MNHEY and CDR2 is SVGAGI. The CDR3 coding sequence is TGTGCCAGCAGTAGACAGGGGGCAGCCTATAATTCACCCCTCCACTTT. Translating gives CASSRQGAAYNSPLHF.

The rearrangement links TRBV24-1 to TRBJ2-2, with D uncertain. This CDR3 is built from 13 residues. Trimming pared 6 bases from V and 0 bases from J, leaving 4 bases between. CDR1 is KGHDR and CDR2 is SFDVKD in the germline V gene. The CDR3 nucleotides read TGTGCCACCAGTCCTCCGAACACCGGGGAGCTGTTTTTT. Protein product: CATSPPNTGELFF.

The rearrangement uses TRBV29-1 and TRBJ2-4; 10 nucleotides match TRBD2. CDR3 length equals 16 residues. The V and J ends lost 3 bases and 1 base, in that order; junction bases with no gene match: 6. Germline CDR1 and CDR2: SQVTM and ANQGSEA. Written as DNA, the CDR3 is TGCAGCGTTGATCGGCTAGCGGGAGTGGCCAAAAACATTCAGTACTTC. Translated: CSVDRLAGVAKNIQYF.

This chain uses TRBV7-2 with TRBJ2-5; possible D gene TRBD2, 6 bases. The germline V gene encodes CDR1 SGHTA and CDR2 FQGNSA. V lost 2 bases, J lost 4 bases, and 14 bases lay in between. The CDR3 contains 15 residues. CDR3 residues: CASSLNSGFIETQYF. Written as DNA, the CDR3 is TGTGCCAGCAGCTTAAACAGCGGGTTTATAGAGACCCAGTACTTC.

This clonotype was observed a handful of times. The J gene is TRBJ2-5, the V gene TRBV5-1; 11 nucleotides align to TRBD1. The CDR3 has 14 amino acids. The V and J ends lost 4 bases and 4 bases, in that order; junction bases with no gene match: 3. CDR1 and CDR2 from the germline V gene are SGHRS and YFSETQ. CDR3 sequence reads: CASSVGTGGETQYF. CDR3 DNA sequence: TGCGCCAGCAGCGTCGGGACAGGGGGAGAGACCCAGTACTTC.

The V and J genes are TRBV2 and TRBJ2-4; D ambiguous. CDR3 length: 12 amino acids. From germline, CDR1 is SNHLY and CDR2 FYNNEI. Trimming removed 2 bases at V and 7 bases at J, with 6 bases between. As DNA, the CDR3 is TGTGCCAGCAGTGAAATTGCGAACATTCAGTACTTC. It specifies CASSEIANIQYF.